This TCR beta chain was retrieved from a study of vaccination effects on CD4 cells after COVID-19 (dated by TCRdb to 2022 to 2024). Describing the broader study: In the ViraFEST assay, PBMC were stimulated with viral peptide pools, and antigen-specific CD4+ T cell clonotypes were then identified by expansion using TCR sequencing. Post-vaccine samples across the study were collected a median of 72 days after the second dose, with a range of 14 to 241. Around 2 million PBMC per well were cultured in IMDM with approximately 5% human AB serum, 8 to 10 IU/ml IL-2 and gentamicin, plus 10 ug/ml peptides. After vaccination, three convalescent patients were sampled both early (day +14) and late (day +241, +227, +161 respectively). In the study, cultures from other donors were sequenced using the Oncomine TCR Beta short-read assay on an Illumina iSeq 100. Altogether, around ten COVID-19 convalescent patients and several SARS-CoV-2-naive healthy vaccine recipients made up the full study. The study compared SARS-CoV-2 spike-specific CD4+ TCR repertoires before and after mRNA vaccination in COVID-19 convalescent patients and infection-naive vaccine recipients.

After 10 days of culture, CD4+ T cells were isolated with the EasySep CD4+ T cell isolation kit. PCR-confirmed SARS-CoV-2 infection had occurred in convalescent patients between March and December 2020, before the Alpha, Beta and Delta variants emerged in the United States. Participants received two doses of either the BNT162b2 or the mRNA-1273 mRNA SARS-CoV-2 vaccine. Half of the culture medium was replaced with fresh IL-2-containing medium on days 3 and 7. Unless noted otherwise, every peptide stimulation condition was cultured in triplicate wells. PBMC were separated from whole blood using Ficoll-Paque Plus gradient centrifugation and were then either cryopreserved at -140C or used fresh. The QIAamp micro DNA kit was used to extract genomic DNA from the cultured CD4+ T cells. This clone turned up a few times. This clone's antigen is unknown. Nothing much larger sits one base from this clone, and base qualities are not available.

What the work shows at the level of the full study, not this receptor alone: The study was limited by a small number of convalescent patients, and early post-infection timepoints were lacking. At late post-vaccination timepoints, both infection-induced and vaccine-induced clones showed marked clonal contraction, consistent with waning T cell responses. For convalescent patients, new clones induced by the vaccine made up most of the post-vaccine spike-reactive repertoire, and these new clones were largely distinct from the clones induced by infection.

The receptor library was made with the immunoSEQ multiplex PCR assay. TCR beta CDR3 sequencing was performed on DNA from the cultured, isolated CD4+ T cells. The published analysis was carried out like this. Non-productive TCR sequences were removed, reads were trimmed to the CDR3 region, and CDR3s of at least 7 amino acids were retained. Antigen-specific clonotypes were identified with the MANAFEST web app by comparing expansion in peptide wells against reference cultures. To be called positive, a clone needed expansion at FDR<0.05 compared with the reference and with all other wells, an odds ratio greater than 5, and a frequency greater than 0.1% in two replicate wells. Cross-reactive clonotypes were defined as significantly expanded in SARS-CoV-2 spike wells and in at least one common cold coronavirus spike condition. CDR3 similarity was assessed by Levenshtein distance with the stringdist R package, and unrooted trees were built with ape in R 3.6.1. TCRdb took over this immuneACCESS table, retaining in-frame rearrangements with V and J assigned. Such tables are incomplete; in checked studies, under half of the missing clones stem from an unresolved V gene, and the remainder is unexplained. The DNA gave D and trimming, while V, J and clone size come from that table. The sample contains some 50,000 clones, over 60% of them found a single time. Approximately 5.1% of the sample is in the top ten clones.

Sample: CD4+ T cells from PBMCs cultured without peptide, taken after COVID-19 vaccination. The TCR sequence derives from a human donor who had a prior SARS-CoV-2 infection.

The CDR3 reads CASSPLGRDNEQFF. In nucleotides, the sequence is TGTGCCAGCAGCCCCTTAGGACGGGACAATGAGCAGTTCTTC. The sequence links TRBV5-5 to TRBJ2-1, with the identity of the D gene unclear. The trim is 4 bases for V and 5 bases for J, with a gap of 13 bases between the germline ends. The CDR3 goes from the cysteine to the phenylalanine over 14 residues. Only the CDR3 portion is preserved as DNA: 42 bases, with reading frame beginning at the first base. CDR1 SGHKS and CDR2 YYEKEE were looked up in the germline V gene (reference sequence).